This TCR beta chain originates from a study of blood T cell repertoires in COVID-19. Turning to the study itself: Italy, Spain and the United States were the sources of the convalescent and acute COVID-19 samples.

Authors' processing steps: From reference gene primer amplification, estimates of nucleated cell counts were derived. This table comes from immunoSEQ multiplex PCR, and its TCRdb copy is limited to in-frame clones, with some not included. The V and J calls and clone size come from that table; D and trimming were worked out from the DNA. The sample lists approximately 500,000 clones, approximately 91% occurring once. Seattle's cohort entered during active infection and was followed longitudinally. The CDR3 runs 13 residues. The germline gives CDR1 GTSNPN, CDR2 SVGIG (reference sequence). Between the trimmed V and J ends, which lost 2 bases and 7 bases, there was a span of 14 bases.

The source of this sequence is a woman in her forties or fifties with COVID-19, enrolled during active disease. Input material: peripheral blood. The chain combines TRBV30 with TRBJ1-1, with D possibly matching TRBD1 (5 bases). The CDR3 here is CAWSLGRGREAFF. The CDR3 nucleotides are TGTGCCTGGAGTTTGGGTAGGGGCCGTGAAGCTTTCTTT.